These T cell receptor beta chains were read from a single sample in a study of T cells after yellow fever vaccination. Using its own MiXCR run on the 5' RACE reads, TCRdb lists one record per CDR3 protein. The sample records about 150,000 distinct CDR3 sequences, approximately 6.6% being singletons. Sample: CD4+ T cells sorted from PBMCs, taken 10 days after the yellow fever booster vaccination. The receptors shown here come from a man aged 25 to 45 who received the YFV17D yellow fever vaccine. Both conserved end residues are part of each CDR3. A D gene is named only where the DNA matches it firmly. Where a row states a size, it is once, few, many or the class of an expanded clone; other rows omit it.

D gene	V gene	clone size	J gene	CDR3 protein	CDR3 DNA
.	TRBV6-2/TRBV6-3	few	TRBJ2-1	CASTNGNEQFF	TGTGCCAGCACCAATGGCAATGAGCAGTTCTTC
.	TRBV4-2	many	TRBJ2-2	CASSQGHRVANTGELFF	TGTGCCAGCAGCCAAGGCCACAGGGTGGCGAACACCGGGGAGCTGTTTTTT
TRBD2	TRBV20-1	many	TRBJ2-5	CSAIRGGPQETQYF	TGCAGTGCTATACGGGGGGGTCCTCAAGAGACCCAGTACTTC
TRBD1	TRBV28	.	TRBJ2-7	CASRSPGQAYEQYF	TGTGCCAGCAGATCCCCCGGACAGGCCTACGAGCAGTACTTC
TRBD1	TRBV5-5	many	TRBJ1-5	CASSWGQGGNQPQHF	TGTGCCAGCAGCTGGGGACAGGGGGGTAATCAGCCCCAGCATTTT
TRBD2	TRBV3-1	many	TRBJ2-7	CASGGTYEQYF	TGTGCCTCGGGAGGGACCTACGAGCAGTACTTC
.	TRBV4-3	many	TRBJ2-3	CASSRGSGNAQYF	TGCGCCAGCAGCCGTGGGAGTGGAAACGCGCAGTATTTT
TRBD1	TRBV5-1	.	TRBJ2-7	CASSLRGQGSPYEQYF	TGCGCCAGCAGCTTGCGGGGACAGGGGTCCCCCTACGAGCAGTACTTC
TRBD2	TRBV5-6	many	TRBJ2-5	CASSLTSGNQETQYF	TGTGCCAGCAGCTTGACTAGCGGGAATCAAGAGACCCAGTACTTC
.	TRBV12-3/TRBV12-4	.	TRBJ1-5	CASSFDRGQPQHF	TGTGCCAGCAGTTTCGACAGAGGTCAGCCCCAGCATTTT
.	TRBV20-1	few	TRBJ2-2	CSARDGRKQLTGELFF	TGCAGTGCTAGAGATGGAAGGAAGCAACTTACCGGGGAGCTGTTTTTT
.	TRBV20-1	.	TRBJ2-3	CCAIHRPPLGVTDTQYF	TGCTGTGCTATTCATCGCCCCCCCTTGGGAGTCACAGATACGCAGTATTTT
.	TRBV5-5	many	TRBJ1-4	CASSSTSGTVNEKLFF	TGTGCCAGCAGCTCAACATCCGGGACGGTTAATGAAAAACTGTTTTTT
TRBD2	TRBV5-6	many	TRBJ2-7	CASSSHGGVGHF	TGTGCCAGCAGCTCCCACGGGGGGGTAGGGCACTTC
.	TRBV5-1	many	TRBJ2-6	CASSWGHFSGANVLTF	TGCGCCAGCAGCTGGGGACATTTCTCTGGGGCCAACGTCCTGACTTTC
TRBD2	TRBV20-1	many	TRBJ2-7	CSAPLAGLYEQYF	TGCAGTGCTCCCCTAGCGGGACTCTACGAGCAGTACTTC
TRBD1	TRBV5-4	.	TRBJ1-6	CASSSGGVSPLHF	TGTGCCAGCAGCTCAGGGGGGGTTTCACCCCTCCACTTT
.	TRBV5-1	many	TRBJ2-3	CASSPGSLTDTQYF	TGCGCCAGCAGCCCGGGATCACTCACAGATACGCAGTATTTT
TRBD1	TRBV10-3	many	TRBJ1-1	CATRQGGENTEAFF	TGTGCCACGCGACAGGGAGGGGAAAATACTGAAGCTTTCTTT
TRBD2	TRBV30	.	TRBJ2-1	CAWSVGLAGVDEQFF	TGTGCCTGGAGTGTAGGACTAGCGGGAGTGGATGAGCAGTTCTTC
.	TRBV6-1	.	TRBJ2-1	CASSLLKAASSYNEQFF	TGTGCCAGCAGTCTCCTAAAAGCCGCAAGCTCCTACAATGAGCAGTTCTTC
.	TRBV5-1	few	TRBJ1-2	CASSPAGSDGYTF	TGCGCCAGCAGCCCTGCCGGTTCGGATGGCTACACCTTC
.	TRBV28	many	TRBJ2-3	CASSPAMRVGTDTQYF	TGTGCCAGCAGCCCAGCGATGCGCGTGGGCACAGATACGCAGTATTTT